This TCR beta chain originates from a study of vaccination and CD4 T cells after COVID-19. With the Oncomine TCR Beta short-read assay, DNA from cultured CD4+ T cells was sequenced. Cultured CD4+ T cells yielded the extracted genomic DNA. MiXCR, run by TCRdb on the PCR reads, gives a single entry per CDR3 protein. This sample yields some 10,000 distinct CDR3 sequences, of which under 35% are seen a single time; less than 15% belongs to the top ten. This clonotype counts as medium-sized. The antigen remains unidentified. Study conclusions and caveats: A comparatively limited set of convalescent patients was examined, with no early post-infection timepoints.

Indicated treatment: approximately 10-day PBMC culture with coronavirus spike peptide pools or control peptides (ViraFEST assay). Unexposed donor CD4+ T cells predated the COVID-19 pandemic, collected 2011-2018. Peptide pool stimulation in ViraFEST expanded antigen-specific T cells, whose TCRs were then sequenced. The CDR3 is 14 residues long. Germline-derived CDR1 and CDR2 are MNHEY and SVGAGI. V was cut by 3 bases and J by 6 bases, with 12 bases left in between. The chain couples TRBV6-5 to TRBJ1-5; TRBD1 might be the D (5 bases). This TCR was sampled from a human donor in good health. The sample was CD4+ T cells from blood, cultured in vitro. The CDR3 DNA reads TGTGCCAGCAGTTATAGGGGAGAAAGTCAGCCCCAGCATTTT. Translation: CASSYRGESQPQHF.